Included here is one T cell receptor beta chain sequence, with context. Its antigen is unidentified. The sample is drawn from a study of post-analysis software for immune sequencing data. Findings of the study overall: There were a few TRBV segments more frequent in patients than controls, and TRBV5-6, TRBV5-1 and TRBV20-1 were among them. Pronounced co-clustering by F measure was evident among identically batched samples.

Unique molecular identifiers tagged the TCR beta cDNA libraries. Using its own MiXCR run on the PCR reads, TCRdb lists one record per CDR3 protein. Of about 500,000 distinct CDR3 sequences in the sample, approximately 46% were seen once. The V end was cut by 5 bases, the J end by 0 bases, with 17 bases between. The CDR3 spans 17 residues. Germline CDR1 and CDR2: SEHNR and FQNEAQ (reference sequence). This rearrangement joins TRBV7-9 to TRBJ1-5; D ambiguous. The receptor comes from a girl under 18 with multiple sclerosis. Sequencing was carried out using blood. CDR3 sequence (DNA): TGTGCCAGCAGCCTAGACCCAGGACCCTATAGCAATCAGCCCCAGCATTTT. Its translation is CASSLDPGPYSNQPQHF.